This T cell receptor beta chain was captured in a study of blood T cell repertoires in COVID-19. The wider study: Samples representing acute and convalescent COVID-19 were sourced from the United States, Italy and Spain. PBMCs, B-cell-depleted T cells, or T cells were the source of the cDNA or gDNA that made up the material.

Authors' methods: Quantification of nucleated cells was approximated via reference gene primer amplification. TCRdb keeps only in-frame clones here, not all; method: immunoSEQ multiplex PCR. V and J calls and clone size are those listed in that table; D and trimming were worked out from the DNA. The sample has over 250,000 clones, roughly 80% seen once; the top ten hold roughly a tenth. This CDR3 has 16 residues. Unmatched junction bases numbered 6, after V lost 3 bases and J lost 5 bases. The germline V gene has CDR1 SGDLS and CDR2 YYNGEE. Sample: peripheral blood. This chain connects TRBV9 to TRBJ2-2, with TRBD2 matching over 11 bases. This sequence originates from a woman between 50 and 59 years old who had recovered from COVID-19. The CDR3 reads CASSARLAGRTGELFF. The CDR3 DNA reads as TGTGCCAGCAGCGCCAGACTAGCGGGAAGAACCGGGGAGCTGTTTTTT.